This T cell receptor (beta chain) comes out of a study of shared clonotypes between healthy human individuals. The protocol was immunoSEQ multiplex PCR, while the TCRdb copy is restricted to in-frame clones and leaves out a portion. This sample yields 2 million to 2.5 million clones, of which around 95% are seen a single time; approximately 0.13% belongs to the top ten. CDR3 size: 17 residues. V lost 5 bases, J lost 2 bases, and 11 bases stayed unmatched. The germline CDR1 and CDR2 sequences are SGHTA and FQGNSA. The rearrangement joins TRBV7-2 to TRBJ2-3; 9 positions match TRBD1. The receptor comes from a man aged 18 to 29 in good health. The sample was naive CD4+ T cells sorted from blood. Subset defined: CD45RA+ positively selected. Here the CDR3 reads CASSRPRDRDLTDTQYF. In DNA form, the CDR3 reads TGTGCCAGCAGCCGCCCCCGGGACAGGGACCTCACAGATACGCAGTATTTT.